Included here is one T cell receptor (beta chain) sequence, with context. What it recognizes is unknown. This sample was taken from a study of shared clonotypes between healthy human individuals. Study findings and constraints: Non-shared clonotypes had lower generation probabilities than those shared by all four donors.

CDR1 and CDR2 (germline): MNHEY, SMNVEV (reference sequence). V lost 1 base to trimming and J lost 5 bases, with 15 bases between them. The CDR3 is 15 residues long. Naive CD8 cells, CD45RO-negative and positively selected for CCR7, excluded terminally differentiated effector memory CD45RA+ cells. Profiled with immunoSEQ multiplex PCR; TCRdb holds only in-frame clones, not every one. The data show about 2.1 million clones, around 93% seen once. Sequenced input: naive CD8+ T cells from PBMCs. The genes are TRBV27 and TRBJ2-7; no definite D call. The receptor comes from a man aged 18 to 35 in good health. Some clones in this sample may be carry-over from other donors' samples. The CDR3 bases are TGTGCCAGCAGTTTATATCGGACCCTAGTCCACGAGCAGTACTTC. Amino acids: CASSLYRTLVHEQYF.